The present T cell receptor beta chain was sequenced within a study of identical twins. CDR1 DFQATT and CDR2 SNEGSKA come from the germline V gene (reference sequence). The CDR3 spans 13 residues. V was pared by 3 bases and J by 8 bases, with 14 bases between. Whole-study results and caveats: Diverse VJ usage suggested most zero-insertion clonotypes were not invariant T cells. Low generation-probability sequences were in excess among twin-shared out-of-frame alpha sequences. In cord blood, abundant beta clonotypes had fewer insertions; memory showed no trend.

Only one count was recorded for this clonotype. Its antigen is as yet unknown. A much more abundant neighbour one base away suggests this may be a read error. Unique molecular identifiers were present on cDNA, and template switching added a universal primer site. TCRdb redid the calling of the 5' RACE reads with MiXCR, one entry per CDR3 protein. The sample gives 690,000 or so distinct CDR3 sequences, roughly 6% of which show up once; approximately 2% is in the top ten. This TCR was sampled from a man younger than 30 in good health. The V gene is TRBV20-1, the J gene TRBJ2-1, with D possibly being TRBD1 (6 bases). Sequencing input: naive T cells sorted from blood. Written as DNA, the CDR3 is TGCAGTGCTAGTTACAGGGCTGAAGATGAGCAGTTCTTC. Protein product: CSASYRAEDEQFF.